These 17 T cell receptor beta chains originate from one sample sequenced in a study of blood T cell repertoires in COVID-19. This table comes from immunoSEQ multiplex PCR, and its TCRdb copy is limited to in-frame clones, with some not included. The sample records nearly 110,000 clones, about 93% being singletons. Sequenced: peripheral blood. These receptors all come from a woman in her 30s with acute or convalescent COVID-19.

This clone showed up just a few times. The rearrangement uses TRBV5-1 and TRBJ1-2; TRBD1 aligns across 7 bases. The CDR3 covers 14 residues. V lost 0 bases, J lost 8 bases, and 7 bases stayed unmatched. The germline gives CDR1 SGHRS, CDR2 YFSETQ. In DNA, the CDR3 is TGCGCCAGCAGCTTGGCCCCAGGGGGTAGAGGCTACACCTTC. It specifies CASSLAPGGRGYTF.

The chain couples TRBV20-1 to TRBJ1-2, with 8 bases aligning to TRBD1. The CDR3 totals 18 residues. V shed 3 bases and J 8 bases; nucleotides not matched to a gene: 23. CDR1 is DFQATT, CDR2 SNEGSKA, per germline (reference sequence). The CDR3 protein is CSASLGTSPGTGSGGYTF. The CDR3 DNA reads as TGCAGTGCTAGTTTGGGGACCAGTCCCGGGACAGGTTCGGGAGGCTACACCTTC.

This sequence joins TRBV6-5 and TRBJ1-2; TRBD1 might be the D (6 bases). The germline V and J ends were trimmed by 4 bases and 8 bases, with 14 bases remaining between them. This CDR3 has 13 residues. Germline assignment: CDR1 MNHEY and CDR2 SVGAGI. Here the CDR3 DNA reads TGTGCCAGCAGTTTGGACTGGACAGTAGGCTACACCTTC. Its translation: CASSLDWTVGYTF.

The chain has TRBV19 and TRBJ2-6; the D is unclear. The CDR3 loop spans 15 amino acids. The V gene lost 4 bases and the J gene lost 0 bases, with 7 bases spanning the gap. CDR1 is LNHDA, CDR2 SQIVND, per germline (reference sequence). CDR3: CASSRASSGANVLTF. CDR3 in DNA: TGTGCCAGTAGTAGGGCGTCCTCTGGGGCCAACGTCCTGACTTTC.

This chain connects TRBV28 to TRBJ1-2; D is perhaps TRBD1 (6 bases). The germline V and J ends were trimmed by 3 bases and 4 bases, with 9 bases remaining between them. The germline V gene has CDR1 MDHEN and CDR2 SYDVKM. This CDR3 region has 13 residues. CDR3 sequence reads: CASSFGGAYGYTF. CDR3 coding DNA: TGTGCCAGCAGTTTTGGGGGCGCCTATGGCTACACCTTC.

The chain combines TRBV12-3 or TRBV12-4 with TRBJ1-5, with 8 bases fitting TRBD1. The CDR3 extends over 13 amino acids. The trim removed 7 bases at V and 2 bases at J, leaving 1 base unmatched. The DNA for the CDR3 is TGTGCCAGCACGACAGGGGGCAATCAGCCCCAGCATTTT. Translated, it gives CASTTGGNQPQHF.

The chain carries TRBV6-2 or TRBV6-3 and TRBJ1-2; D unresolved. The V end lost 3 bases, the J end lost 4 bases, and 9 bases lay between the germline ends. CDR1 and CDR2 (germline): MNHEY, SVGEGT. This CDR3 has 13 residues. This chain's CDR3 is CASSYSAGYGYTF. The DNA of the CDR3 is TGTGCCAGCAGTTATTCCGCGGGCTATGGCTACACCTTC.

For the CDR3, the DNA is TGTGCCTCCGCGGAGGGGGGAGGGCTCCGGCCCCAGCATTTT. Its protein is CASAEGGGLRPQHF. The chain combines TRBV30 with TRBJ1-5, with D perhaps TRBD1 (6 bases). The CDR3 has 14 amino acids. Germline CDR1 is GTSNPN and CDR2 is SVGIG (reference sequence). The V gene lost 7 bases and the J gene lost 9 bases, with 22 bases spanning the gap.

The count of this clone is one. The rearrangement links TRBV9 to TRBJ2-7; 10 nucleotides agree with TRBD2. Germline loops: CDR1 SGDLS, CDR2 YYNGEE. This CDR3 comprises 15 residues. V lost 3 bases, J lost 4 bases, and 7 bases stayed unmatched. CDR3 sequence reads: CASSAELAGSYEQYF. The CDR3 region has the DNA TGTGCCAGCAGCGCCGAACTAGCGGGGAGTTACGAGCAGTACTTC. Supplemented by reference TRBV9 and TRBJ2-7, the full variable domain reads DSGVTQTPKHLITATGQRVTLRCSPRSGDLSVYWYQQSLDQGLQFLIQYYNGEERAKGNILERFSAQQFPDLHSELNLSSLELGDSALYFCASSAELAGSYEQYFGPGTRLTVT.

The genes are TRBV3-1 (or the pseudogene TRBV3-2) and TRBJ2-7, with TRBD2 matching over 10 bases. After removal of 3 bases from V and 2 bases from J, the junction contained 4 bases not matched to a gene. Germline CDR1 LGHDT, CDR2 YNNKEL (reference sequence). The CDR3 loop spans 15 amino acids. In DNA form, the CDR3 reads TGTGCCAGCAGCCAGTCTAGCGGGGGACCCTACGAGCAGTACTTC. Its protein product is CASSQSSGGPYEQYF.

The chain is built from TRBV7-2 and TRBJ2-7, with unresolved D. The ends were cut back, 1 base at V and 0 bases at J, with 7 bases in the middle. This CDR3 contains 14 residues. Germline V lookup: CDR1 SGHTA, CDR2 FQGNSA. The CDR3 reads CASSLGRNSYEQYF. Written as DNA, the CDR3 is TGTGCCAGCAGCTTAGGGCGGAACTCCTACGAGCAGTACTTC.

V gene TRBV11-3 combines with J gene TRBJ2-7, with TRBD2 matching over 8 bases. The V segment lost 4 bases and the J segment 7 bases; nucleotides outside the gene matches: 9. This CDR3 has 14 amino acids. Germline V gene data show CDR1 as SGHNT and CDR2 as YENEEA. DNA of the CDR3: TGTGCCAGCAGCTCCCAGGGTCTAGCGGGTGAGCAGTACTTC. This codes for CASSSQGLAGEQYF.

The V call is TRBV5-1, the J call TRBJ2-7, with 10 bases that match TRBD2. Unmatched junction bases numbered 15, after V lost 7 bases and J lost 2 bases. Per germline, CDR1 SGHRS and CDR2 YFSETQ. The CDR3 loop spans 17 amino acids. This chain's CDR3 is CASSPLRVGTSAYEQYF. CDR3 nucleotides: TGCGCCAGCTCCCCCCTCCGTGTCGGGACTAGCGCCTACGAGCAGTACTTC.

The chain recombines TRBV7-2 with TRBJ2-2; TRBD1 matches at 8 bases. There are 14 residues in the CDR3. Germline V gives CDR1 SGHTA, CDR2 FQGNSA. Trimming at V came to 5 bases and at J to 6 bases, leaving 5 bases not matched to a gene. The CDR3 DNA sequence: TGTGCCAGCAGCATGGACAGGGCGGCCGGGGAGCTGTTTTTT. Translated: CASSMDRAAGELFF.

The chain uses TRBV11-3 and TRBJ2-7, with TRBD2 matching 7 bases. Germline CDR1 is SGHNT and CDR2 is YENEEA. J was trimmed by 3 bases and V by 5 bases; bases with no gene match: 7. This CDR3 region has 14 residues. The CDR3 DNA follows: TGTGCCAGCAGCGCAGGGAGGGCTCACTACGAGCAGTACTTC. It specifies CASSAGRAHYEQYF.

The chain combines TRBV20-1 with TRBJ1-6; no definite D call. The CDR3 has 11 residues. Germline-derived CDR1 and CDR2 are DFQATT and SNEGSKA (reference sequence). CDR3 protein: CSARDGSPLHF. CDR3 bases: TGCAGCGCCCGGGATGGTTCACCCCTCCACTTT.

Remarks on this clone: Other DNA variants within this sample encode the same CDR3. The rearrangement uses TRBV6-2 or TRBV6-3 and TRBJ2-7, with D maybe TRBD2 (6 bases). Per germline, CDR1 MNHEY and CDR2 SVGEGT. V lost 2 bases, J lost 3 bases, and 11 bases lay in between. CDR3 length: 14 amino acids. The CDR3 protein is CASSYGTGGYEQYF. CDR3 sequence (DNA): TGTGCCAGCAGTTACGGGACTGGTGGCTACGAGCAGTACTTC.